Below are 5 T cell receptor beta chains sequenced from a single sample in a study of CD8+CD57+ T cells in acquired aplastic anemia. According to the study, genomic DNA was the template for TCR beta VDJ and CDR3 profiling. TCRdb processed the reads anew with MiXCR; each CDR3 protein has one entry. The sample consists of approximately 270,000 distinct CDR3 sequences, 55% to 60% of them appearing once. The sequencing sample was made of sorted CD4+, CD8+, or CD8+CD57+ T cells (not recorded which) from PBMCs. These receptors all come from a human donor with severe aplastic anemia or a healthy control (not recorded which).

This clonotype has just a few counts. The chain has TRBV19 and TRBJ2-2, with D perhaps TRBD2 (5 bases). Germline V gene sequence: CDR1 LNHDA, CDR2 SQIVND (reference sequence). This CDR3 region has 14 residues. V was pared by 1 base and J by 3 bases, with 6 bases between. The CDR3 loop reads CASSIVRDTGELFF. In DNA, the CDR3 is TGTGCCAGTAGTATAGTGAGGGACACCGGGGAGCTGTTTTTT.

The rearrangement joins TRBV20-1 to TRBJ2-7, with 10 bases lining up with TRBD2. Germline CDR1 is DFQATT and CDR2 is SNEGSKA (reference sequence). With 5 bases clipped from V and 3 bases from J, the junction kept 7 bases outside the gene matches. The CDR3 is 14 residues long. In DNA form, the CDR3 reads TGCAGTGCTTTGGGACTAGCGAATCTCTACGAGCAGTACTTC. Translating it yields CSALGLANLYEQYF.

This clonotype was recorded only once. The V and J genes are TRBV10-3 and TRBJ1-4, with TRBD1 identical over 9 bases. The germline gives CDR1 ENHRY, CDR2 SYGVKD. With 2 bases clipped from V and 0 bases from J, the junction kept 10 bases outside the gene matches. CDR3 size: 19 residues. DNA for the CDR3: TGTGCCATCAGTGAGGGAGGACAGGGGCCCTTTGCAACTAATGAAAAACTGTTTTTT. Translation: CAISEGGQGPFATNEKLFF.

This clonotype has a handful of counts. CDR3 protein: CASRRQGIVGEQYF. For the CDR3, the DNA is TGTGCCAGCAGAAGGCAGGGGATTGTTGGCGAGCAGTACTTC. The chain couples TRBV7-8 to TRBJ2-7, with D perhaps TRBD1 (6 bases). Germline CDR1 reads SGHVS; CDR2 reads FQNEAQ. The length of the CDR3 is 14 residues. The V end lost 6 bases, the J end lost 6 bases, and 18 bases lay between the germline ends.

Comments on this clonotype: At one of its ends the junction is not consistent with the germline gene, which may arise from a read error. The chain uses TRBV5-1 and TRBJ2-3, with 7 positions matching TRBD1. Germline V gene lookup returns CDR1 SGHRS and CDR2 YFSETQ. This CDR3 has 14 amino acids. CDR3 in amino acids: CASSLGTATDTQYF. The CDR3 bases are TGTGCCAGCAGCTTGGGGACAGCCACAGATACGCAGTATTTT. The full variable domain, completed using reference TRBV5-1 and TRBJ2-3, is KAGVTQTPRYLIKTRGQQVTLSCSPISGHRSVSWYQQTPGQGLQFLFEYFSETQRNKGNFPGRFSGRQFSNSRSEMNVSTLELGDSALYLCASSLGTATDTQYFGPGTRLTVL.